The clone carrying this TCR beta chain was observed a few times. No antigen is known for it. The CDR3 totals 16 residues. Germline loops: CDR1 DFQATT, CDR2 SNEGSKA (reference sequence). Trimming cost V 1 base and J 13 bases, with 27 bases left between them. The sample originates from a study of early T cells in non-severe SARS-CoV-2 infection. Unique molecular identifiers (one per individual cDNA molecule) were attached. TCRdb processed the 5' RACE reads anew with MiXCR; each CDR3 protein has one entry. Seen here are 71,000 or so distinct CDR3 sequences, roughly 13% observed once, and the top ten hold over 12%. The study's findings and limits: Private and CD4 specificities were missed by VDJdb matching, skewed to anti-spike CD8.

This clonotype was obtained from an adult who was a healthcare worker with PCR-confirmed SARS-CoV-2 infection or an uninfected control (not recorded which). Specimen: whole blood. The chain has TRBV20-1 and TRBJ2-3, with D possibly TRBD1 on 5 matching bases. CDR3 in amino acids: CSARGKTGAPLGSEYF. CDR3 nucleotides: TGCAGTGCTAGAGGCAAAACAGGCGCCCCTCTTGGTTCGGAGTATTTT.